These 10 T cell receptor beta chains share one sample of origin, sequenced in a study of blood T cell repertoires in COVID-19. TCRdb keeps only in-frame clones here, not all; method: immunoSEQ multiplex PCR. The profile covers 150,000 to 200,000 clones, with around 80% appearing a single time and roughly 15% taken by the ten largest. The source material was PBMCs or T cells enriched from blood (not recorded which). The receptors stem from a man aged 50 to 59 who had recovered from COVID-19.

The table lists this clone with a count of one. The V gene is TRBV10-1, the J gene TRBJ1-2, with 8 bases lining up with TRBD1. Germline V gene data show CDR1 as WNHNN and CDR2 as SYGVQD (reference sequence). The V and J ends lost 4 bases and 4 bases, in that order; junction bases with no gene match: 2. The CDR3 sequence is 13 residues long. Here the CDR3 reads CASSAGGSYGYTF. In DNA form, the CDR3 reads TGCGCCAGCAGTGCAGGGGGCAGCTATGGCTACACCTTC.

The chain joins TRBV4-1 to TRBJ2-3; D is unclear. CDR3 length equals 14 residues. CDR1 is MGHRA and CDR2 is YSYEKL in the germline V gene. V was pared by 1 base and J by 7 bases, with 12 bases between. The CDR3 coding sequence is TGCGCCAGCAGCCAAGCCCAGGTAACACATACGCAGTATTTT. Translated, it gives CASSQAQVTHTQYF.

V gene TRBV7-2 combines with J gene TRBJ2-6; the D gene is possibly TRBD2 (7 bases). The germline V gene encodes CDR1 SGHTA and CDR2 FQGNSA. The CDR3 sequence is 15 residues long. V was trimmed by 5 bases and J by 2 bases, leaving 10 bases between them. The CDR3 loop is CASSKGGAGANVLTF. CDR3 in DNA: TGTGCCAGCAGCAAGGGGGGGGCTGGGGCCAACGTCCTGACTTTC.

This chain links TRBV6-5 with TRBJ1-4; 8 positions agree with TRBD1. V was clipped by 6 bases and J by 10 bases; unmatched bases: 13. The CDR3 contains 15 residues. Germline values: CDR1 MNHEY, CDR2 SVGAGI. The CDR3 is CASRGTGRNDGKLFF. The CDR3, as DNA: TGTGCCAGCAGGGGGACAGGCCGTAATGACGGAAAACTGTTTTTT.

The table lists this clone with a few counts. The chain is built from TRBV7-6 and TRBJ2-7, with 7 bases matching TRBD1. J gave up 3 bases and V 2 bases, and 16 bases lay outside the gene matches. The germline V gene encodes CDR1 SGHVS and CDR2 FNYEAQ. This CDR3 comprises 18 residues. CDR3 region: CASSLSFGGQRSDYEQYF. For the CDR3, the DNA is TGTGCCAGCAGCTTAAGTTTTGGGGGACAGAGAAGTGACTACGAGCAGTACTTC.

The chain has TRBV7-3 and TRBJ2-5; TRBD2 is a possible D gene (6 bases). The CDR3 spans 13 residues. Germline V gene lookup returns CDR1 SGHTA and CDR2 FQGTGA. Trimming removed 5 bases at V and 1 base at J, with 8 bases between. The CDR3 reads CASSRLGQETQYF. Here the CDR3 DNA reads TGTGCCAGCAGCCGACTAGGCCAAGAGACCCAGTACTTC.

This clone was recorded once. The V call is TRBV7-2, the J call TRBJ1-6, with D perhaps matching TRBD1 (6 bases). V was clipped by 5 bases and J by 4 bases, with 9 bases between them. CDR1 is SGHTA, CDR2 FQGNSA, per germline. The CDR3 runs to 14 residues. CDR3 loop: CASSQGQYNSPLHF. CDR3 bases: TGTGCCAGCAGCCAAGGACAGTATAATTCACCCCTCCACTTT.

The genes are TRBV5-1 and TRBJ2-5; 7 positions agree with TRBD2. The CDR3 sequence is 15 residues long. The junction had 6 bases not matched to a gene; V was cut back by 0 bases and J by 4 bases. In germline, CDR1 is SGHRS, CDR2 YFSETQ. The DNA for the CDR3 is TGCGCCAGCAGCTTGGGAGCGGGGCGAGGAGAGACCCAGTACTTC. Its protein product is CASSLGAGRGETQYF.

This chain uses TRBV6-2 or TRBV6-3 with TRBJ1-5; D gene unclear. The CDR3 is 16 residues long. V was shortened by 2 bases and J by 0 bases, with 11 bases between the two germline ends. Germline assignment: CDR1 MNHEY and CDR2 SVGEGT. In DNA form, the CDR3 reads TGTGCCAGCAGTTACGGGAGACCCTTTAGCAATCAGCCCCAGCATTTT. This sequence encodes CASSYGRPFSNQPQHF.

The chain combines TRBV11-2 with TRBJ1-1; a possible D gene is TRBD1 (5 bases). V dropped 3 bases and J dropped 4 bases, with 18 bases sitting between them. CDR3 length equals 16 residues. CDR1 SGHAT and CDR2 FQNNGV come from the germline V gene. CDR3 sequence (DNA): TGTGCCAGCAGCTTTCCCCCCCGGGGGGTCGTCACTGAAGCTTTCTTT. Protein: CASSFPPRGVVTEAFF.